A single sample is the source of the 27 T cell receptor beta chains below, sequenced in a study of Graves' ophthalmopathy and Graves' hyperthyroidism. Investigators amplified TCR beta CDR3 regions from RNA transcripts. The first round was an RT-PCR with HTBI primers, and the second round was a multiplex PCR. Each CDR3 protein gets one entry after TCRdb re-called the multiplex PCR reads with MiXCR. The sample lists a few hundred thousand distinct CDR3 sequences; just under 40% were seen once. Input material: peripheral blood or thyroid tissue (not recorded which). These receptors all come from an adult man with Graves' hyperthyroidism.

As regards this clonotype: A junction boundary mismatches the germline segment, possibly from a read error. The chain is built from TRBV7-6 and TRBJ1-2, with D perhaps TRBD1 (6 bases). This CDR3 comprises 15 residues. CDR1 SGHVS and CDR2 FNYEAQ come from the germline V gene. This CDR3 reads CASSLDPGADYGYTF. As DNA, the CDR3 is TGCGCCAGCAGCTTGGACCCGGGGGCCGACTATGGCTACACCTTC. The full variable domain, completed using reference TRBV7-6 and TRBJ1-2, is GAGVSQSPRYKVTKRGQDVALRCDPISGHVSLYWYRQALGQGPEFLTYFNYEAQQDKSGLPNDRFSAERPEGSISTLTIQRTEQRDSAMYRCASSLDPGADYGYTFGSGTRLTVV.

This clonotype was detected ten times or more. The CDR3 ends on some other residue instead of the conserved phenylalanine or tryptophan, so this is likely a read error. The chain joins TRBV7-2 to TRBJ1-1, with 9 positions matching TRBD1. CDR1 SGHTA and CDR2 FQGNSA come from the germline V gene. The CDR3 runs 14 residues. V lost 5 bases to trimming and J lost 0 bases; unmatched junction nucleotides: 1. For the CDR3, the DNA is TGTGCCAGCAGCAGACAGGGGGTGAACACTGAAGCTTTCCTT. It codes for CASSRQGVNTEAFL.

Comment on this clonotype: Because it lacks the conserved phenylalanine or tryptophan at the end, this CDR3 is likely a read error. The chain employs TRBV7-2 and TRBJ1-2; maybe TRBD1 (6 bases). Germline values: CDR1 SGHTA, CDR2 FQGNSA. The CDR3 contains 14 residues. V gave up 1 base and J gave up 4 bases, with 10 bases separating them. For the CDR3, the DNA is TGTGCCAGCAGCTTAGGAGGACAGATCTATGGCTACACCCTC. Translation gives CASSLGGQIYGYTL.

This clonotype was seen repeatedly, ten times or more. The chain couples TRBV28 to TRBJ2-7; 9 bases are shared with TRBD1. After removal of 6 bases from V and 2 bases from J, the junction contained 11 bases not matched to a gene. Per germline, CDR1 MDHEN and CDR2 SYDVKM. This CDR3 has 16 residues. CDR3 region: CASRPGTGLHPYEQYF. In nucleotides, the CDR3 is TGTGCCAGCAGACCGGGGACAGGGCTTCATCCCTACGAGCAGTACTTC.

Concerning this clonotype: It may be a read error: a sequence one base away is much more abundant. This chain connects TRBV12-3 or TRBV12-4 to TRBJ1-6; 7 nucleotides match TRBD1. CDR3 length equals 15 residues. The trim removed 1 base at V and 9 bases at J, leaving 6 bases unmatched. The CDR3 spells CASSLVGGSRSPLHF. The DNA for the CDR3 is TGTGCCAGCAGTTTAGTAGGGGGCAGCCGTTCACCCCTCCACTTT.

This clonotype was found many times. The rearrangement uses TRBV19 and TRBJ1-2; no reliable D call. There are 16 residues in the CDR3. Germline V CDR1 and CDR2: LNHDA, SQIVND (reference sequence). Between the trimmed V and J ends, which lost 2 bases and 7 bases, there was a span of 20 bases. The CDR3 is CASSILLRQIQSGYTF. As DNA, the CDR3 is TGTGCCAGTAGTATATTGTTGCGTCAGATCCAGAGTGGCTACACCTTC.

Only one count was recorded for this clonotype. A read error may produce the germline difference seen at one junction end. The chain links TRBV7-9 to TRBJ2-6, with D possibly being TRBD1 (5 bases). CDR3 length: 13 amino acids. Germline V gives CDR1 SEHNR, CDR2 FQNEAQ (reference sequence). The CDR3 loop is CASSLAGANVLAF. The CDR3 coding sequence is TGTGCCAGCAGCTTAGCAGGGGCCAACGTCCTGGCTTTC.

The table lists this clonotype with a few counts. This chain joins TRBV19 and TRBJ2-5; no definite D call. Germline V lookup: CDR1 LNHDA, CDR2 SQIVND (reference sequence). The CDR3 sequence is 13 residues long. Trimming pared 7 bases from V and 4 bases from J, leaving 13 bases between. CDR3 amino acids: CASIDLGSETQYF. CDR3 nucleotides: TGTGCCAGTATCGATCTGGGTTCAGAGACCCAGTACTTC.

With respect to this clonotype: The junction and the germline gene differ at one end; a read error may be behind it. The chain couples TRBV5-1 to TRBJ1-2; possibly TRBD1 for D (5 bases). CDR1 is SGHRS and CDR2 is YFSETQ in the germline V gene. This CDR3 comprises 13 residues. CDR3 DNA sequence: TGCGCCAGCAGCAGAGACAGTAACTATGGCGACACCTTC. Its translation is CASSRDSNYGDTF.

The chain couples TRBV20-1 to TRBJ2-7; 7 bases line up with TRBD1. The CDR3 runs 16 residues. Looked up from germline, CDR1 is DFQATT and CDR2 is SNEGSKA (reference sequence). Unmatched junction bases numbered 13, after V lost 3 bases and J lost 2 bases. DNA of the CDR3: TGCAGTGCTAGCGCACCGGGACAGTTGGGCGCCTACGAGCAGTACTTC. It encodes CSASAPGQLGAYEQYF.

There are a few counts of this clonotype. CDR3 residues: CSVDEGGGNTGELFF. DNA of the CDR3: TGCAGCGTTGATGAAGGGGGGGGAAACACCGGGGAGCTGTTTTTT. The V gene is TRBV29-1, the J gene TRBJ2-2, with D maybe TRBD2 (7 bases). The V gene lost 3 bases and the J gene lost 2 bases, with 13 bases spanning the gap. The CDR3 runs to 15 residues. Per germline, CDR1 SQVTM and CDR2 ANQGSEA.

This chain connects TRBV5-8 to TRBJ1-1; weak D call: TRBD1 (6 bases). Germline assignment: CDR1 SGHTS and CDR2 YDEGEE. This CDR3 has 15 amino acids. V was pared by 5 bases and J by 1 base, with 15 bases between. In nucleotides, the CDR3 is TGTGCCAGCAGACGACCAGGGGCGGGGAACACTGAAGCTTTCTTT. The encoded protein is CASRRPGAGNTEAFF.

A word on this clonotype: The conserved phenylalanine or tryptophan normally closing the CDR3 is absent here, so this likely arose from a read error. This chain joins TRBV5-4 and TRBJ2-5; unclear D gene. Trimming stripped 0 bases from V and 6 bases from J, with 15 bases between. There are 15 residues in the CDR3. From germline, CDR1 is SGHNT and CDR2 YYREEE (reference sequence). The CDR3 nucleotides read TGTGCCAGCAGCTTGGCCACACAGCCTGGGAAGACCCAGTACCTC. Protein: CASSLATQPGKTQYL.

This clonotype appeared many times. The V gene is TRBV7-9, the J gene TRBJ1-5; D is uncertain. V lost 1 base to trimming and J lost 6 bases, with 7 bases between them. CDR1 SEHNR and CDR2 FQNEAQ come from the germline V gene (reference sequence). The CDR3 is 13 amino acids. DNA for the CDR3: TGTGCCAGCAGCTTAGAGGAAGGTCAGCCCCAGCATTTT. This encodes CASSLEEGQPQHF. The full variable domain, in which reference TRBV7-9 and TRBJ1-5 provide the parts outside the CDR3, is DTGVSQNPRHKITKRGQNVTFRCDPISEHNRLYWYRQTLGQGPEFLTYFQNEAQLEKSRLLSDRFSAERPKGSFSTLEIQRTEQGDSAMYLCASSLEEGQPQHFGDGTRLSIL.

The V gene is TRBV4-1, the J gene TRBJ1-4, with D perhaps matching TRBD1 (5 bases). From germline, CDR1 is MGHRA and CDR2 YSYEKL. Trimming took off 0 bases at V and 12 bases at J, with 8 bases between the two ends. CDR3 size: 12 residues. The CDR3 nucleotides are TGCGCCAGCAGCCAAGAAGGGGTAGAACTGTTTTTT. Its translation: CASSQEGVELFF.

This clonotype was counted a few times. This sequence joins TRBV10-2 and TRBJ2-7; no reliable D call. With 3 bases removed from V and 0 bases from J, the gap between germline ends came to 15 bases. This CDR3 region has 16 residues. CDR1 and CDR2 from the germline V gene are WSHSY and SAAADI. The CDR3 reads CASSDVMAANSYEQYF. In DNA form, the CDR3 reads TGCGCCAGCAGTGATGTGATGGCAGCCAACTCCTACGAGCAGTACTTC.

Details on this clonotype: This sequence may be a read error, since a much larger clone differs from it by one base. The genes are TRBV29-1 and TRBJ1-6, with D unclear. The CDR3 has 12 amino acids. Germline assignment: CDR1 SQVTM and CDR2 ANQGSEA. V gave up 2 bases and J gave up 14 bases, with 13 bases separating them. CDR3 residues: CSVEWPGKALHF. Here the CDR3 DNA reads TGCAGCGTTGAATGGCCCGGGAAGGCCCTCCACTTT.

The chain couples TRBV5-1 to TRBJ2-1, with TRBD2 matching 9 bases. This CDR3 has 15 amino acids. CDR1 SGHRS and CDR2 YFSETQ come from the germline V gene. Trimming removed 6 bases from V and 3 bases from J; junction bases left unmatched: 7. The CDR3, as DNA: TGCGCCAGCACAACCGGGACTAGCCTCTACAATGAGCAGTTCTTC. Translated, it gives CASTTGTSLYNEQFF.

This clonotype was observed once. With a much larger clone just one base away, this may be a read error. The V gene is TRBV19, the J gene TRBJ2-7; D might be TRBD1 or TRBD2, each matching 6 bases. CDR3 length: 13 residues. Germline values: CDR1 LNHDA, CDR2 SQIVND (reference sequence). V was trimmed by 4 bases and J by 3 bases, leaving 10 bases between them. The CDR3 sequence is CASSTGAGYEQYF. The CDR3 nucleotides are TGTGCCAGTAGTACGGGGGCGGGCTACGAGCAGTACTTC.

Here the CDR3 DNA reads TGTGCCAGCAGTGCACCGGGGTTCACTGAAGCTTTCTTT. This gives the protein CASSAPGFTEAFF. The V call is TRBV2, the J call TRBJ1-1; D gene uncertain. The ends were cut back, 4 bases at V and 4 bases at J, with 10 bases in the middle. Germline V gene data show CDR1 as SNHLY and CDR2 as FYNNEI. The CDR3 is 13 residues long.

In this sample, this clonotype turned up a few times. This rearrangement joins TRBV12-3 or TRBV12-4 to TRBJ2-7; D ambiguous. The germline V and J ends were trimmed by 3 bases and 0 bases, with 12 bases remaining between them. The CDR3 covers 15 residues. The CDR3 is CASSFDSRNSYEQYF. As DNA, the CDR3 is TGTGCCAGCAGTTTCGATTCCAGAAACTCCTACGAGCAGTACTTC.

There are many counts of this clonotype. V is TRBV10-3 and J is TRBJ1-5, with 7 bases aligning to TRBD1. In germline, CDR1 is ENHRY, CDR2 SYGVKD. The J segment lost 0 bases and the V segment lost 2 bases, leaving 1 base of the junction unmatched. The CDR3 is 15 residues long. CDR3 bases: TGTGCCATCAGTGAGGGGGACAGTAGCAATCAGCCCCAGCATTTT. It encodes CAISEGDSSNQPQHF.

Remarks on this clonotype: This may be a read error: a much more frequent sequence differs by one nucleotide. This rearrangement joins TRBV19 to TRBJ1-5, with D possibly TRBD1 on 6 matching bases. Trimming removed 7 bases at V and 6 bases at J, with 16 bases between. The CDR3 is made up of 14 amino acids. Germline assignment: CDR1 LNHDA and CDR2 SQIVND (reference sequence). The CDR3 DNA reads TGTGCCAGTAAGGGGGACTGGGGGAGTCAGCCCCAGCATTTT. Its protein is CASKGDWGSQPQHF.

This clonotype showed up just once. The chain has TRBV7-9 and TRBJ2-2, with D maybe TRBD1 (6 bases). The germline V gene encodes CDR1 SEHNR and CDR2 FQNEAQ (reference sequence). The CDR3 spans 16 residues. Trimming removed 3 bases from V and 0 bases from J, with 11 bases in between. The DNA of the CDR3 is TGTGCCAGCAGCTTCCGTGGGGGCACGAACACCGGGGAGCTGTTTTTT. It yields the protein CASSFRGGTNTGELFF.

The rearrangement uses TRBV2 and TRBJ1-6; 7 bases fit TRBD1. V shed 2 bases and J 9 bases; nucleotides not matched to a gene: 13. From germline, CDR1 is SNHLY and CDR2 FYNNEI. The CDR3 totals 17 residues. CDR3: CASSENVEGGIGSPLHF. DNA of the CDR3: TGTGCCAGCAGTGAAAACGTTGAAGGGGGCATTGGTTCACCCCTCCACTTT.

This clonotype came up a few times. This sequence joins TRBV4-1 and TRBJ1-1; 7 positions match TRBD1. V dropped 0 bases and J dropped 6; count of bases not matched to a gene: 7. Germline CDR1 MGHRA, CDR2 YSYEKL. This CDR3 region has 15 residues. The CDR3 nucleotides are TGCGCCAGCAGCCAAGACCAGGGGGGTTCCGCTGAAGCTTTCTTT. As protein: CASSQDQGGSAEAFF.

This clonotype was seen only a few times. V and J are TRBV28 and TRBJ2-7, with D possibly matching TRBD1 (6 bases). The CDR3 totals 15 residues. The V and J ends lost 8 bases and 2 bases respectively, with 19 bases between them. Germline CDR1 MDHEN, CDR2 SYDVKM. This CDR3 reads CASHSGDNIAYEQYF. The CDR3 DNA follows: TGTGCCAGCCACTCAGGGGACAACATTGCCTACGAGCAGTACTTC.